Listed here is a single T cell receptor (beta chain). Sequence at one end of the junction differs from germline and may be a read error. The CDR3 contains 14 residues. From germline, CDR1 is SGHRS and CDR2 YFSETQ. The data originate from a study of identical twins. MiXCR, applied by TCRdb to the 5' RACE reads, yields one record per CDR3 protein. The sample yields under 1 million distinct CDR3 sequences, 9% to 15% seen once. The sample also formed part of further work on yellow fever vaccine responses in identical twins. From that paper: Twins showed a vaccine T cell response that reportedly seemed partly convergent, partly personalized.

The source material was PBMCs. The chain couples TRBV5-1 to TRBJ2-7, with 8 bases identical to TRBD1. The origin of this receptor is a woman aged 18-29 years in good health. The CDR3 bases are TGTGCCAGCAGCTTGGGACAGGTCTCCTACGAGCAGTACTTC. This sequence encodes CASSLGQVSYEQYF. The full variable domain, with the rest looked up from reference TRBV5-1 and TRBJ2-7, is KAGVTQTPRYLIKTRGQQVTLSCSPISGHRSVSWYQQTPGQGLQFLFEYFSETQRNKGNFPGRFSGRQFSNSRSEMNVSTLELGDSALYLCASSLGQVSYEQYFGPGTRLTVT.